This section outlines one T cell receptor (beta chain) sequence together with its context. V lost 0 bases to trimming and J lost 14 bases, with 21 bases between them. This CDR3 comprises 15 residues. Looked up from germline, CDR1 is SGDLS and CDR2 is YYNGEE. In the source study's methods: The authors estimated nucleated cell counts from reference gene primer amplification. Clones were sequenced by immunoSEQ multiplex PCR, and TCRdb holds only the in-frame ones, with some missing. That table furnishes V, J and clone size, whereas the DNA furnished D and trimming. This sample has roughly 140,000 clones; around 80% occur once, and the top ten carry approximately 10%. This sample is drawn from a study of blood T cell repertoires in COVID-19. Study-wide context: Samples taken during acute and convalescent COVID-19 were collected in the United States, Italy and Spain.

The receptor was isolated from a man in his sixties with active or convalescent COVID-19. The chain uses TRBV9 and TRBJ1-3; D perhaps matches TRBD1 (5 bases). The material sequenced was peripheral blood. The CDR3 sequence: CASSVAQALSYSLYF. For the CDR3, the DNA is TGTGCCAGCAGCGTAGCACAGGCCCTTTCGTATTCACTATATTTT.